This entry lists 11 T cell receptor beta chains sequenced from one sample in a study of tumor-infiltrating lymphocytes in primary liver carcinoma. TCR beta cDNA came from roughly 450 ng total RNA, primed with a constant-region primer. Three rounds of nested multiplex PCR with slightly modified ARM-PCR produced TCR beta libraries. A C-beta reverse primer and TRBV1-TRBV30 forward primers served in each of the first two PCR rounds, at 10 cycles apiece. TCRdb re-called the multiplex PCR reads with MiXCR, one entry per CDR3 protein. Altogether about 130,000 distinct CDR3 sequences are present, 64% being singletons, with the ten largest covering 8.4%. Taking about 18-32 mg of unsorted bulk tissue, the authors co-extracted RNA and DNA. Input material: liver tumor tissue from sampling region 3. The subset is: tumor region T3, left-lateral pole. The receptors were sampled from a woman in her fifties or sixties with primary liver carcinoma and hepatitis B virus infection.

This chain's CDR3 is CACSYSSGRTGYSYTF. The CDR3 DNA reads as TGTGCCTGTAGTTACTCGAGTGGCAGAACTGGTTATAGTTACACCTTC. This chain uses TRBV6-6 with TRBJ1-2; D not resolved. CDR3 length: 16 residues. Germline values: CDR1 MNHNY, CDR2 SVGAGI (reference sequence). Deletions cut 11 bases from V and 11 bases from J, with 33 bases between.

In regard to this clonotype: It is likely a read error, because the conserved phenylalanine at the end of the CDR3 is missing. The V gene is TRBV5-1, the J gene TRBJ1-2; possibly TRBD1 for D (5 bases). Germline assignment: CDR1 SGHRS and CDR2 YFSETQ. There are 14 residues in the CDR3. The DNA of the CDR3 is TGCGTCAGCAGCGCCCAACAGGCCATGGAAGGCTACACCTTA. The encoded protein is CVSSAQQAMEGYTL.

There are a few counts of this clonotype. Being one base from a much bigger clone, this may be a read error. The conserved phenylalanine or tryptophan normally closing the CDR3 is absent here, so this likely arose from a read error. The chain carries TRBV5-1 and TRBJ1-1; 10 positions agree with TRBD1. Trimming took 4 bases from V and 5 from J; bases not matched to a gene: 2. Germline lookup yields CDR1 SGHRS and CDR2 YFSETQ. This CDR3 comprises 13 residues. The CDR3 DNA is TGCGCCAGCAGCCTGGACAGGGGGACTGAAGCTTTCTCT. It yields the protein CASSLDRGTEAFS.

To note about this clonotype: The junction shows a germline mismatch at one end, possibly a read error. The V and J genes are TRBV6-5 and TRBJ2-7; TRBD2 might be the D (6 bases). CDR1 and CDR2 (germline): MNHEY, SVGAGI. The length of the CDR3 is 12 residues. The DNA for the CDR3 is TGTGCAGAGAGACTAGTGAACTACGAGCAGTATTTC. Amino acid sequence: CAERLVNYEQYF.

Note on this clonotype: Since a much larger clone is just one base distant, this may be a read error. A read error is likely, as this CDR3 ends without the conserved phenylalanine or tryptophan. The chain uses TRBV28 and TRBJ1-1; possible D gene TRBD1, 6 bases. Germline V CDR1 and CDR2: MDHEN, SYDVKM. Deletions cut 11 bases from V and 8 bases from J, with 18 bases between. CDR3 length: 12 amino acids. The CDR3 coding sequence is TGTGCCCTGGGGGGACAAGTTCTGGAAGCTTTCCTT. It is translated as CALGGQVLEAFL.

With respect to this clonotype: This is likely a read error, given that the CDR3 carries no conserved phenylalanine or tryptophan at its end. This sequence joins TRBV11-2 and TRBJ2-2, with 10 nucleotides matching TRBD2. Germline V gene lookup returns CDR1 SGHAT and CDR2 FQNNGV. This CDR3 has 16 amino acids. In DNA, the CDR3 is TGTATCAGCAGCCCCCTCCTAGCGGGAGACACCGGGGAGCTGTTTATT. Its protein is CISSPLLAGDTGELFI.

In the case of this clonotype: Possible read error: a much larger clone is one base away. This sequence joins TRBV28 and TRBJ2-5; TRBD2 might be the D (5 bases). With 7 bases removed from V and 7 bases from J, the gap between germline ends came to 25 bases. Per germline, CDR1 MDHEN and CDR2 SYDVKM. CDR3 length equals 16 residues. CDR3 loop: CASTSPRAGAGLTQYF. CDR3 nucleotides: TGTGCCAGCACCTCCCCGAGGGCGGGTGCAGGTCTGACCCAGTACTTC.

This clonotype was recorded at least ten times. This CDR3 reads CSVAVRTSTDTQYF. The CDR3 coding sequence is TGCAGCGTTGCCGTCCGGACTAGCACAGATACGCAGTATTTT. The chain carries TRBV29-1 and TRBJ2-3, with D perhaps matching TRBD2 (5 bases). CDR1 and CDR2 (germline): SQVTM, ANQGSEA. The germline V and J ends were trimmed by 4 bases and 0 bases, with 11 bases remaining between them. The CDR3 covers 14 residues.

Comments on this clonotype: The CDR3 ends on some other residue instead of the conserved phenylalanine or tryptophan, so this is likely a read error. The CDR3 sequence: CASSRGGNTEAFL. CDR3 nucleotides: TGTGCCAGTAGCAGGGGTGGGAACACTGAAGCTTTCCTT. The genes are TRBV11-2 and TRBJ1-1; D perhaps matches TRBD1 (6 bases). Trimming shortened V by 9 bases and J by 1 base, and 12 bases separated the two germline ends. CDR1 is SGHAT, CDR2 FQNNGV, per germline. The CDR3 is made up of 13 amino acids.

This clonotype was seen repeatedly, ten times or more. The rearrangement joins TRBV29-1 to TRBJ1-1; D remains unclear. CDR3 length: 13 residues. From germline, CDR1 is SQVTM and CDR2 ANQGSEA. Between the trimmed V and J ends, which lost 4 bases and 0 bases, there was a span of 9 bases. The chain's CDR3 is CSVGGNMNTEAFF. Written as DNA, the CDR3 is TGCAGCGTTGGTGGCAACATGAACACTGAAGCTTTCTTT.

Remarks on this clonotype: A read error may produce the germline difference seen at one junction end. The rearrangement joins TRBV11-2 to TRBJ2-1, with D possibly matching TRBD1 (6 bases). Germline CDR1 SGHAT, CDR2 FQNNGV. This CDR3 region has 15 residues. The CDR3 reads CASSLLQGSYNERFF. The CDR3 DNA follows: TGTGCCAGCAGCTTACTACAGGGAAGCTACAATGAGCGGTTCTTC.